This passage covers 9 T cell receptor beta chains from one sample sequenced in a study of regulatory T cells in long-lasting Graves disease. Arm-PCR of CDR3 regions and iRepertoire HTBI primers were used to build TCR beta libraries. TCRdb re-called the multiplex PCR reads with MiXCR, one entry per CDR3 protein. The repertoire holds around 500,000 distinct CDR3 sequences, less than 25% seen once, with under 9% in the top ten. Regarding time point: persistent/refractory GD, antithyroid drugs over 5 years with positive TRAb. Researchers made the TCR library from RNA that was extracted from PBMCs. The source was peripheral blood mononuclear cells (PBMCs), collected when the disease was refractory, from a patient treated with antithyroid drugs. The receptors originated from a female donor with Graves disease.

V is TRBV28 and J is TRBJ1-5; weak D call: TRBD1 (5 bases). V dropped 2 bases and J dropped 2 bases, with 10 bases sitting between them. The CDR3 contains 15 residues. Germline-derived CDR1 and CDR2 are MDHEN and SYDVKM. The CDR3 loop reads CASSLEGPGNQPQHF. CDR3 nucleotide sequence: TGTGCCAGCAGTTTAGAGGGGCCTGGCAATCAGCCCCAGCATTTT.

The chain carries TRBV27 and TRBJ1-6; D might be TRBD1 (6 bases). Trimming shortened V by 8 bases and J by 5 bases, and 19 bases separated the two germline ends. Germline CDR1 is MNHEY and CDR2 is SMNVEV (reference sequence). The CDR3 runs 16 residues. The CDR3 sequence: CASSRQGQPHNSPLHF. The CDR3 nucleotides read TGTGCCAGCTCACGCCAGGGGCAGCCCCATAATTCACCCCTCCACTTT.

As regards this clonotype: A clone one base away is much larger, so this may be a read error. The CDR3: CASSVGLPNSETQYF. In DNA form, the CDR3 reads TGTGCCAGCAGCGTGGGCCTTCCAAATTCGGAGACCCAGTACTTC. This chain uses TRBV9 with TRBJ2-5; D gene uncertain. Trimming cost V 2 bases and J 5 bases, with 16 bases left between them. The length of the CDR3 is 15 residues. Germline V gene lookup returns CDR1 SGDLS and CDR2 YYNGEE.

As to this clonotype: A junction boundary mismatches the germline segment, possibly from a read error. The chain links TRBV25-1 to TRBJ2-7; possibly TRBD2 for D (5 bases). From germline, CDR1 is MGHDK and CDR2 SYGVNS. The CDR3 length is 17 residues. Written as DNA, the CDR3 is TGTGCCAGCAGTGGCCGTTCTCCCAGCGGTAACTCCTACGAGCCGTACTTC. It translates to CASSGRSPSGNSYEPYF.

This clonotype was seen many times. This chain links TRBV7-3 with TRBJ1-5, with a weak D call TRBD1 (5 bases). This CDR3 contains 18 residues. CDR1 and CDR2 (germline): SGHTA, FQGTGA. V lost 5 bases and J lost 3, with 23 bases in between. CDR3 loop: CASSIYRDALKVNQPQHF. CDR3 nucleotide sequence: TGTGCCAGCAGCATTTACCGGGACGCGCTGAAAGTCAATCAGCCCCAGCATTTT.

Worth noting for this clonotype: A much larger clone differs by one base, so this may be a read error. The rearrangement links TRBV3-1 to TRBJ1-1; possibly TRBD1 for D (6 bases). Germline V gene sequence: CDR1 LGHDT, CDR2 YNNKEL (reference sequence). Trimming cost V 2 bases and J 4 bases, with 8 bases left between them. This CDR3 spans 13 amino acids. The CDR3: CASSQTGSTEAFF. The CDR3, as DNA: TGTGCCAGCAGCCAAACAGGGAGCACTGAAGCTTTCTTT.

This clonotype was observed at least ten times. The gene calls are TRBV19 and TRBJ1-2; 7 bases match TRBD1. Germline CDR1 LNHDA, CDR2 SQIVND (reference sequence). Germline trimming cut 4 bases from V and 6 bases from J; bases unmatched to any gene: 5. The CDR3 loop spans 13 amino acids. CDR3 sequence reads: CASSTTGADGYTF. The CDR3 nucleotides are TGTGCCAGTAGTACTACAGGGGCGGATGGCTACACCTTC.

A word on this clonotype: One junction end does not reproduce the germline sequence, and a read error may be involved. V and J are TRBV28 and TRBJ2-1; D remains ambiguous. This CDR3 spans 13 amino acids. CDR1 MDHEN and CDR2 SYDVKM come from the germline V gene. CDR3 in DNA: TGTGCCAGCAGTCAGCGAGCGAGCAATGCGCAGTTCTTC. It yields the protein CASSQRASNAQFF.

CDR3 amino acids: CAISESSAGRIYEQYF. Written as DNA, the CDR3 is TGTGCCATCAGTGAGTCGAGTGCAGGGAGGATCTACGAGCAGTACTTC. The V and J genes are TRBV10-3 and TRBJ2-7, with D possibly being TRBD2 (6 bases). The CDR3 runs to 16 residues. Germline V gene sequence: CDR1 ENHRY, CDR2 SYGVKD. Trimming took off 0 bases at V and 3 bases at J, with 15 bases between the two ends.